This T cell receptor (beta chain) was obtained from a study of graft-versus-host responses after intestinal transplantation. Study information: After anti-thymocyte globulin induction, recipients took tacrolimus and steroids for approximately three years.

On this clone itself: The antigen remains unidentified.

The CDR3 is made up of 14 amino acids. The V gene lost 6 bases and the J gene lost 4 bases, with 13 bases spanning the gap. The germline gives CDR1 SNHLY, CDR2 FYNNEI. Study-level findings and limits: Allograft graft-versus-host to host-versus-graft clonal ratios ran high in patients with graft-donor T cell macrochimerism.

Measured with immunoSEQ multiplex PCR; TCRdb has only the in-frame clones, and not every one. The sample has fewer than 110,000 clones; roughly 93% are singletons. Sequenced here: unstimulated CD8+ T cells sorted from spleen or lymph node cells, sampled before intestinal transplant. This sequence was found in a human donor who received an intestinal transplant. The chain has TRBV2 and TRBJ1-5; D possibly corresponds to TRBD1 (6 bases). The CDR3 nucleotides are TGTGCCAGCAGGTCCGGGGGCTGGAATCAGCCCCAGCATTTT. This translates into CASRSGGWNQPQHF.